This T cell receptor beta chain stems from a study of T cell responses to AZD1222 COVID-19 vaccine. The study's findings and limits: Donors were chiefly white British, with a greater number of females, and clonal diversity was perhaps underestimated. Spike-specific TCR breadth and depth went up after people got two AZD1222 doses. The reported proportion of spike-specific TCRs targeting unmutated variant regions was nearly half. Repertoires were sampled only after the peak T cell response.

As for this clone: Its specificity is not known.

The V end lost 2 bases, the J end lost 1 base, and 6 bases lay between the germline ends. CDR1 and CDR2 from the germline V gene are WSHSY and SAAADI. This CDR3 spans 14 amino acids. The data were produced by immunoSEQ multiplex PCR, yet TCRdb's version contains in-frame clones alone and is incomplete. The sample's table shows about 140,000 clones. Sequencing used peripheral blood. This receptor was identified in an adult in good health. The chain links TRBV10-2 to TRBJ1-5; D unresolved. As DNA, the CDR3 is TGCGCCAGCAGTGAGGTGGACAGCAATCAGCCCCAGCATTTT. Translation: CASSEVDSNQPQHF.